The present entry profiles one TCR beta chain with its context. The data stem from a study of T cells in tumors and immune-related adverse events. TCRdb's copy holds only in-frame clones and misses some; the assay was immunoSEQ multiplex PCR. The sample shows tens of thousands of clones, over 80% of them seen only once. Sample: lymph node tissue, taken from a patient treated with anti-PD-1 therapy. This TCR was recovered from a female donor with metastatic renal cell carcinoma.

CDR3 DNA sequence: TGTGCCAGCAGCGCCTCCGGGACAGGGAGCTACGAGCAGTACTTC. It translates to CASSASGTGSYEQYF. The J gene is TRBJ2-7, the V gene TRBV9, with 9 bases identical to TRBD1. The V segment lost 3 bases and the J segment 3 bases; nucleotides outside the gene matches: 7. The CDR3 is made up of 15 amino acids. Germline values: CDR1 SGDLS, CDR2 YYNGEE.